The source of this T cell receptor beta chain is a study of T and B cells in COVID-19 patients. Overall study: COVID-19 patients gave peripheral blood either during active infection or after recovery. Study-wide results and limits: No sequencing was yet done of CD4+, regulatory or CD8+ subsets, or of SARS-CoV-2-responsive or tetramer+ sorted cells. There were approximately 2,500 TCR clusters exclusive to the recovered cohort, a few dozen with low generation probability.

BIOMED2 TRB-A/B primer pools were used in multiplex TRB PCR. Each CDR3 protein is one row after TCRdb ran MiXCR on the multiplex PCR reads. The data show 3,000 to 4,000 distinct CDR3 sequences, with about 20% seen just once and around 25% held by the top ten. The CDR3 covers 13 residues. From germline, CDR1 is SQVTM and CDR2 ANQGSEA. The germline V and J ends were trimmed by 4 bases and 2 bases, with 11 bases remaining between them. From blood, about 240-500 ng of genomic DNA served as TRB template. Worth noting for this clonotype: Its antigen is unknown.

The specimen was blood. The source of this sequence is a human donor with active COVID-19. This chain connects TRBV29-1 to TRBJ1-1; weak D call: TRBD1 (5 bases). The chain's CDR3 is CSVGLGGNTEAFF. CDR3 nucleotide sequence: TGCAGCGTTGGGCTTGGGGGAAACACTGAAGCTTTCTTT.